This passage covers 17 T cell receptor beta chains from one sample sequenced in a study of T-cell memory formation after mild COVID-19 (dated by TCRdb to about 2021). Libraries came from 5' RACE. Sequencing relied on an Illumina NovaSeq 6000. TCRdb reprocessing: public reads trimmed at Q25 with fastp, clones called with MiXCR, in-frame beta chains kept. Every CDR3 protein is listed once, alongside the most common genes and DNA of its rows. The sample data list 350,000 to 400,000 distinct CDR3 sequences, and over 20% of these were observed just once. The ten largest clones represent around 13% of the sample. The sample comprised PBMCs or a T cell subset sorted from them (not recorded which). Receptors were obtained from an adult woman who had mild COVID-19 (a few samples of this study predate the infection). The sample titles of this study are shuffled in the database, so cell type and time point are left out; the donor was told from shared clones.

This clonotype was seen a few times. The chain has TRBV15 and TRBJ2-5; D gene unclear. Between the trimmed V and J ends, which lost 0 bases and 3 bases, there was a span of 5 bases. The CDR3 has 13 residues. The germline V gene encodes CDR1 LNHNV and CDR2 YYDKDF (reference sequence). Written as DNA, the CDR3 is TGTGCCACCAGCAGAGATCGAAAAGAGACCCAGTACTTC. Its protein product is CATSRDRKETQYF.

The CDR3 spells CASSLLGNKGQPQHF. In DNA, the CDR3 is TGCGCCAGCAGCTTGTTGGGCAATAAGGGTCAGCCCCAGCATTTT. The genes are TRBV5-1 and TRBJ1-5; no firm D call. V was pared by 1 base and J by 6 bases, with 14 bases between. The CDR3 sequence is 15 residues long. The germline V gene encodes CDR1 SGHRS and CDR2 YFSETQ.

This clonotype has more than one count but fewer than ten. The chain employs TRBV7-3 and TRBJ2-1; 7 bases are a match to TRBD2. CDR1 SGHTA and CDR2 FQGTGA come from the germline V gene. The ends lost 7 bases at V and 5 bases at J; junction bases unmatched: 11. This CDR3 spans 15 amino acids. CDR3 in amino acids: CASTPGGLLNNEQFF. CDR3 sequence (DNA): TGTGCCAGCACCCCGGGGGGACTACTGAACAATGAGCAGTTCTTC.

The table lists this clonotype with a few counts. The gene calls are TRBV7-9 and TRBJ2-5; D perhaps matches TRBD1 (7 bases). Deletions cut 1 base from V and 4 bases from J, with 13 bases between. The germline V gene has CDR1 SEHNR and CDR2 FQNEAQ (reference sequence). The CDR3 runs to 15 residues. The CDR3 DNA is TGTGCCAGCAGCTTAGGCACAGGGGAGGTAGAGACCCAGTACTTC. Translating gives CASSLGTGEVETQYF.

In this sample, this clonotype turned up a few times. The CDR3 nucleotides are TGTGCCAGCAGCCAAGGAACAGGGGTAACGTTCTTC. It codes for CASSQGTGVTFF. The gene calls are TRBV3-1 and TRBJ2-1, with TRBD1 identical over 7 bases. The CDR3 runs to 12 residues. Unmatched junction bases numbered 6, after V lost 1 base and J lost 15 bases. The germline V gene has CDR1 LGHDT and CDR2 YNNKEL (reference sequence).

This clonotype showed up many times. CDR3 sequence (DNA): TGTGCCAGCAGTTTACACGGGATGTCCTACGAGCAGTACTTC. Protein sequence: CASSLHGMSYEQYF. The rearrangement joins TRBV12-3 or TRBV12-4 to TRBJ2-7; D possibly corresponds to TRBD2 (5 bases). There are 14 residues in the CDR3. Trimming cost V 2 bases and J 1 base, with 9 bases left between them.

The rearrangement joins TRBV12-3 or TRBV12-4 to TRBJ2-2, with a tentative D call TRBD1 (6 bases). The length of the CDR3 is 13 residues. Trimming took 4 bases from V and 3 from J, leaving 6 bases between them. The CDR3 DNA is TGTGCCAGCAGTTCAGGGGACACCGGGGAGCTGTTTTTT. The encoded protein is CASSSGDTGELFF.

The V gene is TRBV9, the J gene TRBJ1-5, with D uncertain. Between the trimmed V and J ends, which lost 4 bases and 2 bases, there was a span of 13 bases. This CDR3 spans 15 amino acids. The germline gives CDR1 SGDLS, CDR2 YYNGEE. The CDR3 loop is CASSPGPAGNQPQHF. The CDR3 DNA follows: TGTGCCAGCAGCCCGGGCCCCGCGGGCAATCAGCCCCAGCATTTT. Based on the CDR3 plus reference TRBV9 and TRBJ1-5, the full variable domain is DSGVTQTPKHLITATGQRVTLRCSPRSGDLSVYWYQQSLDQGLQFLIQYYNGEERAKGNILERFSAQQFPDLHSELNLSSLELGDSALYFCASSPGPAGNQPQHFGDGTRLSIL.

The gene calls are TRBV10-3 and TRBJ2-2; TRBD2 aligns across 14 bases. The CDR3 covers 16 residues. CDR1 is ENHRY and CDR2 is SYGVKD in the germline V gene. V dropped 6 bases and J dropped 5; count of bases not matched to a gene: 5. In nucleotides, the CDR3 is TGTGCCATCAGGCCCGGGACTAGCGGGGGTACCGGGGAGCTGTTTTTT. This codes for CAIRPGTSGGTGELFF.

This clonotype was seen many times. The chain uses TRBV12-3 or TRBV12-4 and TRBJ2-7, with unresolved D. Trimming stripped 3 bases from V and 12 bases from J, with 18 bases between. This CDR3 is 13 amino acids long. The CDR3 spells CASSLSALGRLYF. In nucleotides, the CDR3 is TGTGCCAGCAGTTTGAGTGCGCTCGGCAGGCTGTACTTC.

The V and J genes are TRBV2 and TRBJ2-5, with D perhaps assigned TRBD1 or TRBD2 (5 bases each). With 2 bases removed from V and 5 bases from J, the gap between germline ends came to 18 bases. CDR3 length: 16 residues. CDR1 SNHLY and CDR2 FYNNEI come from the germline V gene. The CDR3, as DNA: TGTGCCAGCAGTGAATTTATCGGGGACCCCCGGGAGACCCAGTACTTC. Protein sequence: CASSEFIGDPRETQYF.

This clonotype has more than one count but fewer than ten. The CDR3 DNA reads TGCAGTGCCTACCCGCGCCTTCACGAGCAGTACTTC. The encoded protein is CSAYPRLHEQYF. The chain recombines TRBV20-1 with TRBJ2-7; D is unresolved. CDR3 length: 12 amino acids. Trimming took 6 bases from V and 5 from J, leaving 14 bases between them. The V gene's germline CDR1 is DFQATT and CDR2 SNEGSKA (reference sequence).

This clonotype turned up a few times. The chain links TRBV3-1 to TRBJ2-2, with 9 bases that match TRBD1. CDR1 and CDR2 (germline): LGHDT, YNNKEL (reference sequence). The CDR3 sequence is 15 residues long. Trimming took 8 bases from V and 2 from J; bases not matched to a gene: 6. CDR3 in amino acids: CASRLGQGNTGELFF. For the CDR3, the DNA is TGTGCCAGCCGCCTGGGACAGGGCAACACCGGGGAGCTGTTTTTT.

J is TRBJ2-2 and V is TRBV7-3; no reliable D call. Trimming removed 1 base at V and 4 bases at J, with 7 bases between. CDR3 length: 14 amino acids. Germline-derived CDR1 and CDR2 are SGHTA and FQGTGA. CDR3 in amino acids: CASSLRPPTGELFF. DNA for the CDR3: TGTGCCAGCAGCTTAAGGCCCCCCACCGGGGAGCTGTTTTTT.

This clonotype was observed a few times. The CDR3 DNA reads TGTGCCAGCAGCGCACTAGCGGGAGCCGGCGAGCAGTACTTC. Translation gives CASSALAGAGEQYF. The rearrangement uses TRBV7-9 and TRBJ2-7; 11 nucleotides agree with TRBD2. This CDR3 region has 14 residues. V shed 5 bases and J 6 bases; nucleotides not matched to a gene: 6. The germline V gene has CDR1 SEHNR and CDR2 FQNEAQ (reference sequence).

The J gene is TRBJ1-1, the V gene TRBV5-6, with TRBD1 identical over 9 bases. The germline V gene encodes CDR1 SGHDT and CDR2 YYEEEE. This CDR3 is 17 amino acids long. V was clipped by 4 bases and J by 5 bases; unmatched bases: 15. CDR3 sequence: CASSITGQGRGRTEAFF. The CDR3 DNA follows: TGTGCCAGCAGCATAACGGGACAGGGACGGGGGAGGACTGAAGCTTTCTTT.

This clonotype has more than one count but fewer than ten. CDR3 loop: CASSPNNPLAFGADTQYF. For the CDR3, the DNA is TGTGCCAGCAGCCCTAACAACCCACTAGCGTTCGGAGCAGATACGCAGTATTTT. The genes are TRBV7-3 and TRBJ2-3; 7 bases are shared with TRBD2. CDR3 size: 18 residues. V was pared by 5 bases and J by 4 bases, with 18 bases of the junction left unmatched. Germline CDR1 is SGHTA and CDR2 is FQGTGA.